This TCR beta chain was obtained from a study of blood T cell repertoires in COVID-19. Across the study: The analysed material was cDNA or gDNA that came from T cells, B-cell-depleted T cells, or PBMCs.

Recruits, aged roughly 18 to 100 years, lived in 20 to 30 US areas. Within 2 weeks of study entry, exposed participants had contacted a PCR-confirmed or clinician-diagnosed COVID-19 case. The CDR3 spans 14 residues. After removal of 5 bases from V and 4 bases from J, the junction contained 6 bases not matched to a gene. From germline, CDR1 is MDHEN and CDR2 SYDVKM. The assay was immunoSEQ multiplex PCR, and TCRdb's table has in-frame clones only and misses some. The table has about 250,000 clones, over 80% seen once; the top ten hold 2.5% to 4%. This receptor was identified in a woman between 40 and 55 years old who had been exposed to COVID-19. The sequencing sample was made of PBMCs or T cells enriched from blood (not recorded which). The V call is TRBV28, the J call TRBJ2-7, with 9 bases aligning to TRBD1. The CDR3 DNA reads as TGTGCCAGCAGTGCCTCAGGGACAGGGTACGAGCAGTACTTC. Translated, it gives CASSASGTGYEQYF.